This T cell receptor (beta chain) was sequenced in a study of blood T cell repertoires in COVID-19. Original analysis: Amplifying reference gene primers gave estimates of nucleated cell counts. Generated by immunoSEQ multiplex PCR, the TCRdb table keeps only in-frame clones and is missing some. V and J calls and clone size are as listed in that table; D and trimming were resolved from the DNA. The table has more than 450,000 clones, approximately 90% seen once. Enrolled through a virtual design, the participants were between roughly 18 and 90 years of age and came from 24 US areas. Participant reports of clinical history set cohort assignment. Two negative PCRs, clearance, or symptom resolution had been documented for recovered Cohort 3 donors. CDR3 length: 14 amino acids. V gave up 3 bases and J gave up 3 bases, with 9 bases separating them. The germline gives CDR1 SGHRS, CDR2 YFSETQ.

The rearrangement links TRBV5-1 to TRBJ2-2; D call uncertain. The sequenced sample was PBMCs or T cells enriched from blood (not recorded which). This sequence was found in a woman younger than 30 who had recovered from COVID-19. This CDR3 reads CASSSLSDTGELFF. In DNA form, the CDR3 reads TGCGCCAGCAGCTCTCTTAGTGACACCGGGGAGCTGTTTTTT.